This T cell receptor beta chain was captured in a study of blood T cell repertoires in COVID-19 (TCRdb year 2020). General notes on the study: Samples from collaborators originated in the United States, Italy and Spain and spanned both the acute and convalescent phases of COVID-19. The repertoires were made available in a free public database intended to serve as a resource for research on the immune response to SARS-CoV-2. The dataset comprised deeply sampled blood TCRbeta repertoires from subjects exposed to, actively infected with, or recovered from COVID-19. The samples were drawn from two sources: the first 160 participants of the ongoing ImmuneRACE study, and over 1,000 subjects contributed by 6 global collaborators. The material from the prospective study consisted of cDNA or gDNA derived from T cells, B-cell-depleted T cells, or PBMCs. Nearly every sample came with metadata listing a de-identified subject ID, COVID-19 status, age in years and sex. Where available, HLA class I and class II types were obtained from metadata supplied by the sample provider rather than from assay-based typing. Points the paper makes about the study in general: Clinical and demographic metadata were provided uncurated, with the amount varying by source and participant.

TCRbeta CDR3 regions were amplified from genomic DNA by means of the immunoSEQ Assay, a bias-controlled multiplex PCR. Concerning the study's data processing: The number of nucleated cells in each sample was estimated from the amplification of reference gene primers within the assay. To quantify the absolute abundance of each unique TCRbeta CDR3 rearrangement, sequence reads were collapsed and filtered. For each sample, productive Simpson clonality was calculated by taking the square root of Simpson's diversity index across productive rearrangements. TCRdb holds this immuneACCESS table with in-frame rearrangements only. Some clones are missing; in checked studies, unresolved V genes explain under half, and the rest has no known cause. V and J calls and clone size follow that table, whereas D and trimming were derived from the DNA. In this sample the table shows under 250,000 clones, 85% to 90% of which occur a single time. Together, the top ten hold roughly 11% of the sample.

In Seattle, one collaborating source enrolled patients while the infection was active and tracked those patients longitudinally over the course of disease. Whole blood was collected in K2EDTA tubes by collaborating institutions according to the institutions' own protocols. For TCRbeta analysis, collaborator samples were shipped as frozen whole blood, as isolated PBMCs, or as DNA extracted from either sample type. After removal of 5 bases from V and 4 bases from J, the junction retains 3 bases not matched to a gene. The CDR3 holds 13 amino acids from the cysteine to the phenylalanine. Of all the DNA, just the CDR3 is kept, 39 bases in frame from base 1. Sequences SGHAT (CDR1) and FQNNGV (CDR2) are obtained from the germline V gene. Turning to this clone: Which antigen it targets is not known. Within one base of it there is no much larger clone, and no base qualities were kept.

This clonotype originated in a man aged 50-59 years with COVID-19, enrolled during active disease. The sequence joins TRBV11-2 to TRBJ1-2; 8 bases in between match TRBD1. Input material: peripheral blood. The CDR3 has the sequence CASSLQGGYGYTF. Read as DNA, the sequence is TGTGCCAGCAGCCTACAGGGGGGCTATGGCTACACCTTC.